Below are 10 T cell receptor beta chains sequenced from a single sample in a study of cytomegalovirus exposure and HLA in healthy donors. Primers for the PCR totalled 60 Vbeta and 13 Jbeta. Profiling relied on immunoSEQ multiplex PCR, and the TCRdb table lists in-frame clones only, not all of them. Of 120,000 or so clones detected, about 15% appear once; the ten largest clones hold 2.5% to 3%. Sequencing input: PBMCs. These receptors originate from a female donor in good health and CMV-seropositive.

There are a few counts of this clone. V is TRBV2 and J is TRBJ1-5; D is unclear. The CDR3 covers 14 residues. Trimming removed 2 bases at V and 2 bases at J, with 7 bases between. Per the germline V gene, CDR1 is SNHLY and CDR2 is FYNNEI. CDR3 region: CASSESPGNQPQHF. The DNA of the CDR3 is TGTGCCAGCAGTGAATCCCCAGGCAATCAGCCCCAGCATTTT.

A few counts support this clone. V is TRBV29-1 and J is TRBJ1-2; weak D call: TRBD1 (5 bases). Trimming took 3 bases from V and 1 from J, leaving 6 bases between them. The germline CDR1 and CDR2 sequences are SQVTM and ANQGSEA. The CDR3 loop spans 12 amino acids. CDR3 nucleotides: TGCAGCGTTGAGACAGATAACTATGGCTACACCTTC. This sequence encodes CSVETDNYGYTF.

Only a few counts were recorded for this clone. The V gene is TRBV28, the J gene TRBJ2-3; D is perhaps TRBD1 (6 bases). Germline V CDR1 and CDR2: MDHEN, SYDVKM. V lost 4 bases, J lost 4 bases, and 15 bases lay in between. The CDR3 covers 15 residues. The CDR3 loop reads CASSSVNRVPDTQYF. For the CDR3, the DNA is TGTGCCAGCAGTTCGGTGAACAGGGTGCCAGATACGCAGTATTTT. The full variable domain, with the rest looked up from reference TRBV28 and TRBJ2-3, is DVKVTQSSRYLVKRTGEKVFLECVQDMDHENMFWYRQDPGLGLRLIYFSYDVKMKEKGDIPEGYSVSREKKERFSLILESASTNQTSMYLCASSSVNRVPDTQYFGPGTRLTVL.

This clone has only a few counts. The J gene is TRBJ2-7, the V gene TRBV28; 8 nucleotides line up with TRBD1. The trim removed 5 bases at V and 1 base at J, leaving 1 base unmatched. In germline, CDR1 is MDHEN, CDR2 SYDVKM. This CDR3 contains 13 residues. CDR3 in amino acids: CASSRQGSYEQYF. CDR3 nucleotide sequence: TGTGCCAGCAGTCGACAGGGGTCCTACGAGCAGTACTTC.

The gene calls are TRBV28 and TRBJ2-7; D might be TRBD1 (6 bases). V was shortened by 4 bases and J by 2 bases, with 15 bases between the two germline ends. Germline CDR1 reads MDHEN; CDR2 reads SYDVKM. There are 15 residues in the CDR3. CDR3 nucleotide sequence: TGTGCCAGCAGTTCCGCGGACAGAGCCCCCTACGAGCAGTACTTC. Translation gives CASSSADRAPYEQYF.

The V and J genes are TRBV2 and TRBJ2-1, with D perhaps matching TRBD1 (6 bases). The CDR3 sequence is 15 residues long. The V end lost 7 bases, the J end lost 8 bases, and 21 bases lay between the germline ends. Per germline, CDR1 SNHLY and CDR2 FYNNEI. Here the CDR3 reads CASTSGGQPGYEQFF. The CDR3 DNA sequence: TGTGCCAGCACCTCCGGAGGACAGCCTGGATATGAGCAGTTCTTC.

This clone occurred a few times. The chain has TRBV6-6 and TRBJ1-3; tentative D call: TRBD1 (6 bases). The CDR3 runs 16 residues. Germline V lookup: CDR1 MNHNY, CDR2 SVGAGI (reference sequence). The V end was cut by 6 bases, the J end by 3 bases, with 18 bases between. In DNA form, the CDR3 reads TGTGCCAGCAGCCTGGGCCCGGCAGGGGTTGGAAACACCATATATTTT. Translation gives CASSLGPAGVGNTIYF.

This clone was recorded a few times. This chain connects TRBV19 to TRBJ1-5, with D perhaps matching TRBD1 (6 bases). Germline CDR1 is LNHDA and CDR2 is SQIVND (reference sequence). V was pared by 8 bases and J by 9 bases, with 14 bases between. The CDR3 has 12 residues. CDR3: CASGGPNLPQHF. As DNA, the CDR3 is TGTGCCAGTGGGGGCCCAAATTTGCCCCAGCATTTT.

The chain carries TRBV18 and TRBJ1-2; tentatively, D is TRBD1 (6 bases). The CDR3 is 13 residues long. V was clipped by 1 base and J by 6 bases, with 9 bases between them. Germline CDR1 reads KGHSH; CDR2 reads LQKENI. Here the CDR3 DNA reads TGTGCCAGCTCACCACGGACAGACGATGGCTACACCTTC. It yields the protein CASSPRTDDGYTF.

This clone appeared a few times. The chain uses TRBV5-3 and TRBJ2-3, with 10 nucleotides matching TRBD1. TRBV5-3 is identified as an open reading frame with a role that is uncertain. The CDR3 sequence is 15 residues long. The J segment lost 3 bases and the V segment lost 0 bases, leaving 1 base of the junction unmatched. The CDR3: CARSLGQGATDTQYF. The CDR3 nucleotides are TGTGCCAGAAGCTTGGGACAGGGGGCAACAGATACGCAGTATTTT.